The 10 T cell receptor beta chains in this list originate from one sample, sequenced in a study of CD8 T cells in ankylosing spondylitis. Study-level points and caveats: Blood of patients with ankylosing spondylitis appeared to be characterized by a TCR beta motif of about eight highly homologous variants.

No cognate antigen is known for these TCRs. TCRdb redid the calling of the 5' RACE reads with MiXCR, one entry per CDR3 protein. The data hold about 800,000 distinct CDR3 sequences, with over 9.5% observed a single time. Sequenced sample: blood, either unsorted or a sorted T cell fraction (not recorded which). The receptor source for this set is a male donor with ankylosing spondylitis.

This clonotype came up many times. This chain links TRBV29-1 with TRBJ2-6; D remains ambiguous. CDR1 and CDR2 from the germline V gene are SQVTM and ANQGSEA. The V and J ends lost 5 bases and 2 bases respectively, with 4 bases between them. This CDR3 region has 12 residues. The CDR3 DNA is TGCAGCGTTTGGGCTGGGGCCAACGTCCTGACTTTC. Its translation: CSVWAGANVLTF.

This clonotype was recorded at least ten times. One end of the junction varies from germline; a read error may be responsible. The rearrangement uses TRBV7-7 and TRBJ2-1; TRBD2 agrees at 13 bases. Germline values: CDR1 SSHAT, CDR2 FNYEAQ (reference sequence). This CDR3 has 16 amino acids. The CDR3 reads CASSLAQLAGGHEQFF. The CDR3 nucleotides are TGTGCTAGCAGCTTAGCTCAACTAGCGGGAGGGCATGAGCAGTTCTTC.

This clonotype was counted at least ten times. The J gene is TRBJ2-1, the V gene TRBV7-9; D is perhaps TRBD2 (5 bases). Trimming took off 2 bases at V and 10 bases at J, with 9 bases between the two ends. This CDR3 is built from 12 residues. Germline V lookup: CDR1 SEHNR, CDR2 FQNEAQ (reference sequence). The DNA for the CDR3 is TGTGCCAGCAGCTTACTAGCTGGCGAGCAGTTCTTC. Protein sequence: CASSLLAGEQFF.

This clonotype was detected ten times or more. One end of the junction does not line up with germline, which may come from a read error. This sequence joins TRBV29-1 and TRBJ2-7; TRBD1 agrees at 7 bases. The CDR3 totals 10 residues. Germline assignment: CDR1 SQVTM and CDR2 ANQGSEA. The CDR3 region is CSVGQTPNDF. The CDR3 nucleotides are TGCAGCGTGGGACAGACGCCCAATGACTTC.

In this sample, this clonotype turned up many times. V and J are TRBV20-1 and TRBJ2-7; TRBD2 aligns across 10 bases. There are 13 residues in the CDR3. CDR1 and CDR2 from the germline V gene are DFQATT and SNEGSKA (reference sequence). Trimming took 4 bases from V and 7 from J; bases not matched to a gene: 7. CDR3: CSATLAGAVEQYF. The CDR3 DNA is TGCAGTGCTACGCTAGCGGGAGCTGTAGAGCAGTACTTC.

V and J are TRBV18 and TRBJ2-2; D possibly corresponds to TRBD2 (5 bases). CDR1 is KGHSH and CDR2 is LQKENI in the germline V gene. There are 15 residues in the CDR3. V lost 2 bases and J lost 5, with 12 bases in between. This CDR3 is CASSPGVRRTGELFF. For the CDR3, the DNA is TGTGCCAGCTCACCAGGGGTTCGGAGGACCGGGGAGCTGTTTTTT.

CDR3 bases: TGTGCCAGCAGTTTATACCCTTCCAGTATCTCCGAGCAGTACTTC. Protein sequence: CASSLYPSSISEQYF. The rearrangement joins TRBV28 to TRBJ2-7; D call uncertain. V lost 1 base to trimming and J lost 6 bases, with 16 bases between them. The CDR3 runs to 15 residues. Per the germline V gene, CDR1 is MDHEN and CDR2 is SYDVKM.

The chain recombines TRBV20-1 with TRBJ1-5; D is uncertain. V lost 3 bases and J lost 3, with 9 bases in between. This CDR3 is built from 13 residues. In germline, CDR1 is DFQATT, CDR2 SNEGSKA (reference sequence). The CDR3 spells CSASIRNNQPQHF. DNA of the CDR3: TGCAGTGCTAGTATCAGGAACAATCAGCCCCAGCATTTT.

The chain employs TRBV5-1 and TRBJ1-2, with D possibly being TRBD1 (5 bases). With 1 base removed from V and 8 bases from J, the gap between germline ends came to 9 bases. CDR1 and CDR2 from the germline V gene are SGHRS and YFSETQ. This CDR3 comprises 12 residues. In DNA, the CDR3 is TGCGCCAGCAGCTTGTACGGGGGAGGCTACACCTTC. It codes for CASSLYGGGYTF.

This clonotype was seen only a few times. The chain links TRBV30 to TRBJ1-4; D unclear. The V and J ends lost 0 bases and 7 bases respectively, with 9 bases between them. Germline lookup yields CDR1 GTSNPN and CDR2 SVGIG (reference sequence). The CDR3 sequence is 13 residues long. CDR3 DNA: TGTGCCTGGAGTGTCGGGTCAATTGAAAAACTGTTTTTT. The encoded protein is CAWSVGSIEKLFF.